One T cell receptor (beta chain) is described in this entry. Antigen specificity is unknown. This specimen comes from a study of cytomegalovirus exposure and HLA in healthy donors. Study-wide findings and caveats: As a later analysis showed, a missense DCLRE1C variant was linked to trimming of TCR beta V- and J-genes. An analysis done earlier found most TCR beta V segments productive about 87% or about 30% of the time. One cluster of highly shared sequence variants probably arose as a sequencing artifact.

Amplification used 60 Vbeta primers and 13 Jbeta primers. Sequenced by immunoSEQ multiplex PCR; TCRdb stores in-frame clones only, minus some. The sample carries approximately 110,000 clones, around 74% recorded once. The CDR3 is made up of 15 amino acids. CDR1 and CDR2 from the germline V gene are MNHEY and SMNVEV (reference sequence). This TCR came from a woman in her thirties or forties in good health and CMV-seropositive. This chain links TRBV27 with TRBJ2-5, with TRBD2 matching 8 bases. The better agreement between TRBJ2-7 and the DNA end casts doubt on the J call. The specimen was PBMCs. This CDR3 is CASSSRLALSYEQYF. CDR3 sequence (DNA): TGTGCCAGCAGTTCCCGACTAGCGTTATCCTACGAGCAGTACTTC.